This TCR beta chain was obtained from a study of T cells in Graves' hyperthyroidism and ophthalmopathy. This clonotype was found many times. Its antigen remains unidentified. Patients with uncontrolled infections, other autoimmune diseases, pregnancy or lactation were excluded. Clinical symptoms, serum thyroxine and TRAb, thyroid ultrasound and orbital computed tomography were used for the diagnoses. V lost 7 bases and J 3 bases, leaving 16 bases between the germline ends. Looked up from germline, CDR1 is MDHEN and CDR2 is SYDVKM. This CDR3 is built from 14 residues. Study conclusions and caveats: In validation, the model predicted ophthalmopathy. These predictions came a median about 6.5 months before onset. The blood repertoire included most of the expanded thyroid clonotypes above 0.001.

From RNA transcripts, TCR beta CDR3 regions were amplified. Using the HTBI primer set, a first-round RT-PCR was run on the TCR CDR3. One entry per CDR3 protein results from TCRdb running MiXCR on the multiplex PCR reads. The sample lists hundreds of thousands of distinct CDR3 sequences; 16% were seen once. Sequencing was performed on blood. The TCR was taken from a woman aged 25 to 39 with Graves' hyperthyroidism. The chain uses TRBV28 and TRBJ2-7; tentatively, D is TRBD2 (6 bases). CDR3 in DNA: TGTGCCAGCATTGGGGCTAGCGCAAACTACGAGCAGTACTTC. Its protein is CASIGASANYEQYF.